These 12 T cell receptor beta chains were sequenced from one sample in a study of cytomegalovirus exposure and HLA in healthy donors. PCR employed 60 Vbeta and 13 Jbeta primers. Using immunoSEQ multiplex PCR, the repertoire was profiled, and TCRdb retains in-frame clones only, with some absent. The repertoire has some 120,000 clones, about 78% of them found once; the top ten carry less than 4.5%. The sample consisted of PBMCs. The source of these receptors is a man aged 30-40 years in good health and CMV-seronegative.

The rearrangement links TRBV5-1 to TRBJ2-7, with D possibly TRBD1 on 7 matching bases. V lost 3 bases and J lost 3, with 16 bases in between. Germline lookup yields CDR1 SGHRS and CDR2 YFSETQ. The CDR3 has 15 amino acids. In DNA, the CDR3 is TGCGCCAGCAGCTGGGGAGACAGGGACTTCTACGAGCAGTACTTC. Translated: CASSWGDRDFYEQYF.

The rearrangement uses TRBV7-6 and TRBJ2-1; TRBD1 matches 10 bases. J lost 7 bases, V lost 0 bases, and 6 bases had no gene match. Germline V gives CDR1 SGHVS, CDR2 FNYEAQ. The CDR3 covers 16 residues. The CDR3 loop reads CASSLASGQGVNEQFF. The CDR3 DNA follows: TGTGCCAGCAGCTTAGCGTCTGGACAGGGGGTGAATGAGCAGTTCTTC.

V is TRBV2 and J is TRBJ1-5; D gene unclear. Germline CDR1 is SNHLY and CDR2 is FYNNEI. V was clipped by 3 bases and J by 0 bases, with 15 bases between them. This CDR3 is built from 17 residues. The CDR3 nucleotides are TGTGCCAGCAGTGATATCTTGGTATTCTATAGCAATCAGCCCCAGCATTTT. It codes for CASSDILVFYSNQPQHF.

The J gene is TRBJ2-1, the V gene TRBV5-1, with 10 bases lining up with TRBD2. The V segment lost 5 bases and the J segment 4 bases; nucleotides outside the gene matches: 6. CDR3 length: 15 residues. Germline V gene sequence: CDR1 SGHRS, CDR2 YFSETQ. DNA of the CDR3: TGCGCCAGCAGGTCTAGCGGGGGCGGTTACAATGAGCAGTTCTTC. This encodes CASRSSGGGYNEQFF.

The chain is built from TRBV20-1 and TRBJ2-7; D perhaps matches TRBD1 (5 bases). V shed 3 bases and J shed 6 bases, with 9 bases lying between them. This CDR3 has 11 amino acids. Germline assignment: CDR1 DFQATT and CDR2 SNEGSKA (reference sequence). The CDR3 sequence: CSASEGVEQYF. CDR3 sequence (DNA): TGCAGTGCTAGTGAAGGGGTCGAGCAGTACTTC.

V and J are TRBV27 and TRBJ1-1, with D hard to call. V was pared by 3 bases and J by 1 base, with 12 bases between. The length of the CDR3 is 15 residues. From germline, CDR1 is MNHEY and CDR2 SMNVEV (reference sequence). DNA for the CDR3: TGTGCCAGCAGTTTCCGGTCTGGGAGGAACACTGAAGCTTTCTTT. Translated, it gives CASSFRSGRNTEAFF.

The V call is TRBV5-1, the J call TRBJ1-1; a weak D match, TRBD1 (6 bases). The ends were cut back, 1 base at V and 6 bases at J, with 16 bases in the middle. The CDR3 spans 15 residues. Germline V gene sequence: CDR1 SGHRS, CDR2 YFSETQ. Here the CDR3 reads CASSLTGTEGSEAFF. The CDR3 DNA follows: TGCGCCAGCAGCTTGACAGGGACGGAAGGCTCTGAAGCTTTCTTT.

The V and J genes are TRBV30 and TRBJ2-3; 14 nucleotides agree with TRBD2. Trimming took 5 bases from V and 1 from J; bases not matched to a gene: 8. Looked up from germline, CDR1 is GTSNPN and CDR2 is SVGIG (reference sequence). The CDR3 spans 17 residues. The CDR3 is CAWATSGGGWGTDTQYF. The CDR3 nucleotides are TGTGCCTGGGCGACTAGCGGGGGGGGGTGGGGCACAGATACGCAGTATTTT.

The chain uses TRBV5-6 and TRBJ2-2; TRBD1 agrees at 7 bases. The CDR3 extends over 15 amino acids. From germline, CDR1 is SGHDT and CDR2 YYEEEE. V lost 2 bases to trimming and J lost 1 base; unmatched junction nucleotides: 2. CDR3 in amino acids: CASSLRQGNTGELFF. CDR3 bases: TGTGCCAGCAGCTTAAGACAGGGGAACACCGGGGAGCTGTTTTTT.

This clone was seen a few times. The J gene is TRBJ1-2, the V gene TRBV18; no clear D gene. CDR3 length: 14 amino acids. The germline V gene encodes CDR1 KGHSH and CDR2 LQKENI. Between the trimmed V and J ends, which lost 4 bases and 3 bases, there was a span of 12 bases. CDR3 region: CASSRPDSDYGYTF. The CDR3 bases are TGTGCCAGCTCACGCCCGGACTCCGACTATGGCTACACCTTC.

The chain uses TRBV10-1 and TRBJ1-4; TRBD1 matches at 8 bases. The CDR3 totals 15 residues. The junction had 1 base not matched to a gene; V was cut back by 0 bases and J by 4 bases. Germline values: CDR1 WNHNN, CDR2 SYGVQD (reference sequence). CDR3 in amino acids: CASSESRGLNEKLFF. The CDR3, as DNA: TGCGCCAGCAGTGAGTCCAGGGGGCTTAATGAAAAACTGTTTTTT.

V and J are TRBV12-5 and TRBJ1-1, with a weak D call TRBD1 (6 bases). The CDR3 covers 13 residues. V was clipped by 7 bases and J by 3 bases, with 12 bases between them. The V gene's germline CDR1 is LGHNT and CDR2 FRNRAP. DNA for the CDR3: TGTGCTAGTGCCCTACAGGGATACACTGAAGCTTTCTTT. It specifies CASALQGYTEAFF. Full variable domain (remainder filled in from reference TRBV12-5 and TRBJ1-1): DARVTQTPRHKVTEMGQEVTMRCQPILGHNTVFWYRQTMMQGLELLAYFRNRAPLDDSGMPKDRFSAEMPDATLATLKIQPSEPRDSAVYFCASALQGYTEAFFGQGTRLTVV.